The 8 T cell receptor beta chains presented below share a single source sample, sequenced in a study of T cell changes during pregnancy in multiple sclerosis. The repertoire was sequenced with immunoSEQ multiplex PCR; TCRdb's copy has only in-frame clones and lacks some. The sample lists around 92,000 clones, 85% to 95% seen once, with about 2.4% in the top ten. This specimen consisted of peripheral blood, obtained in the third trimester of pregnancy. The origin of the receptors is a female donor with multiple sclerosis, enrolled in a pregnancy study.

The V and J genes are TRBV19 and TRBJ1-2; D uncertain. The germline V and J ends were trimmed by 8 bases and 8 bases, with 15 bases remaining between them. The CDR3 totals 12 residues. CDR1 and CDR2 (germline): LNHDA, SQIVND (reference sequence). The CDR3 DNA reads TGTGCCAGTCTGAAGCCCGACTGGGGCTACACCTTC. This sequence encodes CASLKPDWGYTF.

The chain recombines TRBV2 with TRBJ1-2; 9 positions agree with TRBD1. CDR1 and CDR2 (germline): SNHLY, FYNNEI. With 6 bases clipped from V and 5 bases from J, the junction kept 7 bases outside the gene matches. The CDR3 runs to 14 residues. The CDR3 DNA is TGTGCCAGCAGCCGCACCGGGACAGGGTATGGCTACACCTTC. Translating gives CASSRTGTGYGYTF. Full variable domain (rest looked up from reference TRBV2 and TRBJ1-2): EPEVTQTPSHQVTQMGQEVILRCVPISNHLYFYWYRQILGQKVEFLVSFYNNEISEKSEIFDDQFSVERPDGSNFTLKIRSTKLEDSAMYFCASSRTGTGYGYTFGSGTRLTVV.

The CDR3 is CASSPTGGDTEAFF. The CDR3 nucleotides are TGTGCCAGCAGCCCCACCGGGGGGGATACTGAAGCTTTCTTT. V is TRBV6-5 and J is TRBJ1-1; D perhaps matches TRBD1 (5 bases). V was pared by 6 bases and J by 5 bases, with 16 bases between. From germline, CDR1 is MNHEY and CDR2 SVGAGI. CDR3 length: 14 residues.

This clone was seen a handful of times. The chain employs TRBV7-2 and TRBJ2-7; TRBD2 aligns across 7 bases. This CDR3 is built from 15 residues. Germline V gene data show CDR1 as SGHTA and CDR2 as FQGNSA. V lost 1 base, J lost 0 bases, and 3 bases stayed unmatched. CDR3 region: CASSLGSGISYEQYF. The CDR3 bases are TGTGCCAGCAGCTTAGGGAGCGGGATCTCCTACGAGCAGTACTTC.

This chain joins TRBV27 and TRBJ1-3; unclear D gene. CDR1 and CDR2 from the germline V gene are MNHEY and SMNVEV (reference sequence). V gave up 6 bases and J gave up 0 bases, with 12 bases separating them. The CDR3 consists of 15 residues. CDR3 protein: CASSPFLFSGNTIYF. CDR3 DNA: TGTGCCAGCAGCCCCTTTCTCTTCTCTGGAAACACCATATATTTT.

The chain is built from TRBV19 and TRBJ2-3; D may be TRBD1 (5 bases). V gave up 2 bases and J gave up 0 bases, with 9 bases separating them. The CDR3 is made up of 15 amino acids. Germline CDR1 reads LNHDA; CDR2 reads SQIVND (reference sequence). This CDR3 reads CASSITGPSTDTQYF. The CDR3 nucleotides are TGTGCCAGTAGTATAACAGGTCCGAGCACAGATACGCAGTATTTT.

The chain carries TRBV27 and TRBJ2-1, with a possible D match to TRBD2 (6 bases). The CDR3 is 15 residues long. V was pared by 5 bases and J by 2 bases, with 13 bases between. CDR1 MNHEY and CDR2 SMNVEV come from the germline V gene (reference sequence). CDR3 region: CASSLEGLTYNEQFF. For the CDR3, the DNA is TGTGCCAGCAGTCTGGAGGGACTCACCTACAATGAGCAGTTCTTC.

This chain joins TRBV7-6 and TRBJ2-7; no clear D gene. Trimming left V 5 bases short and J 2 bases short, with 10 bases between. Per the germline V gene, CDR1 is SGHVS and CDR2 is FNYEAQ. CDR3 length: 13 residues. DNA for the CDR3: TGTGCCAGCAGCAGCAGGAACCCCTACGAGCAGTACTTC. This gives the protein CASSSRNPYEQYF.